The sequence of this T cell receptor (beta chain) was determined in a study of PD-1 blockade in classical Hodgkin lymphoma. Patients all relapsed after autologous stem cell transplantation, and there was variation in brentuximab vedotin exposure. Libraries were prepared by immunoSEQ multiplex PCR; TCRdb keeps only in-frame clonotypes and omits some of them. The data hold 95,000 to 100,000 clones, with roughly 89% observed a single time. Deletions cut 3 bases from V and 1 base from J, with 8 bases between. Germline values: CDR1 ENHRY, CDR2 SYGVKD. This CDR3 is built from 14 residues. The origin of this receptor is a human donor with classical Hodgkin lymphoma. The V gene is TRBV10-3, the J gene TRBJ2-3; weak D call: TRBD1 (5 bases). Sequencing was performed on peripheral blood mononuclear cells (PBMCs), taken before the second cycle of nivolumab. The CDR3 DNA is TGTGCCATCAGTGATCTAGGGGGCACAGATACGCAGTATTTT. As protein: CAISDLGGTDTQYF.